This T cell receptor (beta chain) was sequenced during a study of beta chain features in type 1 diabetes. Study details: Age, gender, cell numbers and subset yield matched between patients and controls. The study, taken as a whole, reports: Researchers report that Type 1 diabetes patients had moderately but significantly shorter TCRB CDR3s across all four CD4+ subsets. It was among patients, rather than healthy donors, that naive, central memory and Treg TCRB repertoires appeared more similar.

One heparinised draw of blood, averaging approximately 110 mL, came from each donor. Sorted CD4+ subsets: naive, central memory, regulatory, stem cell-like memory (CD45RO/CCR7/CD25/CD127/CD95/CD27 panel). This clone was seen a few times. Antigen: not known. Every isolated RNA sample was fully reverse transcribed, so sequencing captured expressed TCRB transcripts. This table comes from immunoSEQ multiplex PCR, and its TCRdb copy is limited to in-frame clones, with some not included. Of more than 150,000 clones listed, roughly 9% are singletons. CDR3 length equals 16 residues. CDR1 and CDR2 from the germline V gene are SGHTA and FQGNSA. Trimming took off 5 bases at V and 1 base at J, with 18 bases between the two ends.

The sequencing input was central memory CD4+ T cells from blood. This receptor was identified in a woman aged 25-40 years with type 1 diabetes. The gene calls are TRBV7-2 and TRBJ2-7, with D possibly being TRBD2 (6 bases). CDR3 in DNA: TGTGCCAGCAGCCGGGACTCCAACTTGAGGTCCTACGAGCAGTACTTC. Translating gives CASSRDSNLRSYEQYF.